This TCR beta chain emerged from a study of identical twins. Study-wide findings and caveats: Findings came from cross-sectional statistics, without long-term follow-up of donors. While abundant cord blood beta clonotypes carried fewer insertions, memory repertoires showed no such pattern. There was more out-of-frame TCR alpha sharing in monozygotic twins than models estimated.

CDR3 length: 16 residues. Germline CDR1 SGHDN, CDR2 FVKESK. V lost 0 bases, J lost 5 bases, and 14 bases lay in between. Unique molecular identifiers were present on the cDNA, and a universal primer site came from template switching. Each CDR3 protein gets one entry after TCRdb re-called the 5' RACE reads with MiXCR. The sample holds about 250,000 distinct CDR3 sequences, roughly 7.5% seen once. This clonotype was detected a few times. Antigen: not known. A further study also used this sample, focusing on yellow fever vaccine responses in identical twins.

Specimen: CD8+ T cells sorted from blood. This TCR derives from a woman younger than 30 in good health. V and J are TRBV14 and TRBJ2-1; D unclear. CDR3 sequence reads: CASSQDAPAVNNEQFF. CDR3 DNA sequence: TGTGCCAGCAGCCAAGACGCCCCCGCAGTAAACAATGAGCAGTTCTTC. Drawing the rest from reference TRBV14 and TRBJ2-1, the complete variable domain is EAGVTQFPSHSVIEKGQTVTLRCDPISGHDNLYWYRRVMGKEIKFLLHFVKESKQDESGMPNNRFLAERTGGTYSTLKVQPAELEDSGVYFCASSQDAPAVNNEQFFGPGTRLTVL.